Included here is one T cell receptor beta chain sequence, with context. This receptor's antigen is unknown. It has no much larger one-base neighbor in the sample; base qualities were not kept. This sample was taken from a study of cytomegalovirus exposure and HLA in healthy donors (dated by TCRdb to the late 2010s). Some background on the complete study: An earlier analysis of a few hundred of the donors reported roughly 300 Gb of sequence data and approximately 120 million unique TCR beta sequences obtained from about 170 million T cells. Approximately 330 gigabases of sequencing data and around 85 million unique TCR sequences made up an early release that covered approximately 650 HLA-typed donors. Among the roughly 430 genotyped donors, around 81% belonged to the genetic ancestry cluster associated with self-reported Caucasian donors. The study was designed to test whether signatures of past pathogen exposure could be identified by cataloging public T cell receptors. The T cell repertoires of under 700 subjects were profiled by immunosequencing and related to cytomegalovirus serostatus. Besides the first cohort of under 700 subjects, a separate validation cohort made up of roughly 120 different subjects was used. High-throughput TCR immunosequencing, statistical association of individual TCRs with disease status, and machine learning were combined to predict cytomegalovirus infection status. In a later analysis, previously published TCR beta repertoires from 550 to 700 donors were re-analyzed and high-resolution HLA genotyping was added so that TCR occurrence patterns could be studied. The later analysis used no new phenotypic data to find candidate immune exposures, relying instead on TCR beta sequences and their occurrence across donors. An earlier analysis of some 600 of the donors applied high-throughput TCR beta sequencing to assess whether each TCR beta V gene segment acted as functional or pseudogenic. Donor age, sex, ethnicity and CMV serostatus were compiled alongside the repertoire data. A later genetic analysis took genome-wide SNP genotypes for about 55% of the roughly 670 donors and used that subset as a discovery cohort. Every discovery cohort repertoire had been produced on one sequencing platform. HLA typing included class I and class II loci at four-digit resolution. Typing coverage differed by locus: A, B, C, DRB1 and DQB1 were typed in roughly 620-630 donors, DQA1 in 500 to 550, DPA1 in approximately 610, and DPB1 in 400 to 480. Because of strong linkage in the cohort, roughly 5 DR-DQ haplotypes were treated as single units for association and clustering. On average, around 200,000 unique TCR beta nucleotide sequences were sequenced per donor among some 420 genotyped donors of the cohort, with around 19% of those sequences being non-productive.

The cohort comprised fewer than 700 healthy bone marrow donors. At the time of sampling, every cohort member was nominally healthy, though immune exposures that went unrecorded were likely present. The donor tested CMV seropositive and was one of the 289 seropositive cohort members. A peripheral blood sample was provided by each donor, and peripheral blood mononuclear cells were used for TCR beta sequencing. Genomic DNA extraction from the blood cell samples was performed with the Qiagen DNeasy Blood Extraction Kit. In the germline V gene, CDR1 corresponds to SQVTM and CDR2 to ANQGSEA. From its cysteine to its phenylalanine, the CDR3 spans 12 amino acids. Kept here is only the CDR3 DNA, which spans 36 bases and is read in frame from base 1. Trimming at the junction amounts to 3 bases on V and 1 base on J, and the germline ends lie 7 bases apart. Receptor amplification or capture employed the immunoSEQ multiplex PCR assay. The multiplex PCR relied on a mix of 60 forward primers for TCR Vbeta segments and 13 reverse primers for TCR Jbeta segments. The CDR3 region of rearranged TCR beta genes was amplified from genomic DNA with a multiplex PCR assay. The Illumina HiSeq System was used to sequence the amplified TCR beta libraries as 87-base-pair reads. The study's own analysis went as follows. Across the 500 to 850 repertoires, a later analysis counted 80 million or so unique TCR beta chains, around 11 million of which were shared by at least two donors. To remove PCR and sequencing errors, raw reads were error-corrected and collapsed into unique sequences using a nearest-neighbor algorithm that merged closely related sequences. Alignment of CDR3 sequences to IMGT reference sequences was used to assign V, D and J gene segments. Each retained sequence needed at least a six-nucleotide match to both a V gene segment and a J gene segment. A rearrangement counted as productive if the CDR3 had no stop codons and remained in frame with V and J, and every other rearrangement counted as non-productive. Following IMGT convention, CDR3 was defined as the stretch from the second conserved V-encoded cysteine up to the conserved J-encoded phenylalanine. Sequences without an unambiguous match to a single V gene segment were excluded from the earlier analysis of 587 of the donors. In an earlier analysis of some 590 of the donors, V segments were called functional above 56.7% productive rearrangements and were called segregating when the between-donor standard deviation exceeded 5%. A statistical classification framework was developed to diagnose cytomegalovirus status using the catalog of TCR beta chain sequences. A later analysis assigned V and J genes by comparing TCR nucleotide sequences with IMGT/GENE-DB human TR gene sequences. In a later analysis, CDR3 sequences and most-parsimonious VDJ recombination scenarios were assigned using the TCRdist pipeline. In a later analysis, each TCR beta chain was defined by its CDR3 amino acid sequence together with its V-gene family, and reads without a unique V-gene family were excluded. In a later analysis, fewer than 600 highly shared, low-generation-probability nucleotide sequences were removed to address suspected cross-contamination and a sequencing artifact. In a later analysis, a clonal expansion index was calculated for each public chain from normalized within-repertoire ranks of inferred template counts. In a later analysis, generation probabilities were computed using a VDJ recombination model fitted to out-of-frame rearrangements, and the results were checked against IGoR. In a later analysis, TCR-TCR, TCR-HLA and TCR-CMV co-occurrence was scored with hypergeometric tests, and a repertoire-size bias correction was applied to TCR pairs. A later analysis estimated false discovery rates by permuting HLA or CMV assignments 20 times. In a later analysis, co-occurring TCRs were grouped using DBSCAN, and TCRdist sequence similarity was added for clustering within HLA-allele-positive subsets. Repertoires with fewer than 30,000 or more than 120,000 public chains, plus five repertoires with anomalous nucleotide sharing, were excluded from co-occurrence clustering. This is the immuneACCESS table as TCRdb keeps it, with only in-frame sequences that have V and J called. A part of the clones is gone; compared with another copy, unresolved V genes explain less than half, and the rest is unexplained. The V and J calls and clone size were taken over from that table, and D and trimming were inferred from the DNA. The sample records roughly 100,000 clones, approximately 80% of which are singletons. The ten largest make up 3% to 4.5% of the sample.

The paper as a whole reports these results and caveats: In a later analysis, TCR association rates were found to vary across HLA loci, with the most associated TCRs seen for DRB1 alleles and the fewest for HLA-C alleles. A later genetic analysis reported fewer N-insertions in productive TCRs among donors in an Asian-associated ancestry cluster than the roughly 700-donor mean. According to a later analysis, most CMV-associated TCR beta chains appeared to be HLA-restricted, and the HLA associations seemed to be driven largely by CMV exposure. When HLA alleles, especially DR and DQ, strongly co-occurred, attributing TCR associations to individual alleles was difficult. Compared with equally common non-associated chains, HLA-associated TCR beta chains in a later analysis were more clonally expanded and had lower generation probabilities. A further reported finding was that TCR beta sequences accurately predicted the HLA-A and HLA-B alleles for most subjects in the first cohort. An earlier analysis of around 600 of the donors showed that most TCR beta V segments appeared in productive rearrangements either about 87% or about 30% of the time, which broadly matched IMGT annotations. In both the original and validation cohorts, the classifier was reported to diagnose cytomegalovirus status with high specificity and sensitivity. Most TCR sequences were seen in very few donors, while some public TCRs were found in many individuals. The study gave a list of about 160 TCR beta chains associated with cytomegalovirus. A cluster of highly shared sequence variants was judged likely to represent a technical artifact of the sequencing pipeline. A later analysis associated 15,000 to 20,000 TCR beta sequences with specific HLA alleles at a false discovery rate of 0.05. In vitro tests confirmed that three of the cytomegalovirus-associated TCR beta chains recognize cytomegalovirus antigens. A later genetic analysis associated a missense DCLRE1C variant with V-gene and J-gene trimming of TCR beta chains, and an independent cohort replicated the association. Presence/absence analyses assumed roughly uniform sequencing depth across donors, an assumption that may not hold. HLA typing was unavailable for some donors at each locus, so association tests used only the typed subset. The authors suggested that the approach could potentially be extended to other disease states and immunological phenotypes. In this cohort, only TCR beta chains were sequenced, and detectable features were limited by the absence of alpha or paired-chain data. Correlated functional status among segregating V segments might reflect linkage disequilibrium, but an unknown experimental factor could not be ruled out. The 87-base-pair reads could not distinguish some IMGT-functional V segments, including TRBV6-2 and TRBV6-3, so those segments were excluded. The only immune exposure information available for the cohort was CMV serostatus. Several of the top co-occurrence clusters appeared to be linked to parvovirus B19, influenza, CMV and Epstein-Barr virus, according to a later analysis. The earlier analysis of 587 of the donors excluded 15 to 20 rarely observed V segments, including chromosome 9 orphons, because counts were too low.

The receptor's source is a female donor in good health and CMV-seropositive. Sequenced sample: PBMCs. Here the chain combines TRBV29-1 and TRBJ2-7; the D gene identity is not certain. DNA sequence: TGCAGCGTTGAGGGCAGATCCTACGAGCAGTACTTC. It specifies CSVEGRSYEQYF.